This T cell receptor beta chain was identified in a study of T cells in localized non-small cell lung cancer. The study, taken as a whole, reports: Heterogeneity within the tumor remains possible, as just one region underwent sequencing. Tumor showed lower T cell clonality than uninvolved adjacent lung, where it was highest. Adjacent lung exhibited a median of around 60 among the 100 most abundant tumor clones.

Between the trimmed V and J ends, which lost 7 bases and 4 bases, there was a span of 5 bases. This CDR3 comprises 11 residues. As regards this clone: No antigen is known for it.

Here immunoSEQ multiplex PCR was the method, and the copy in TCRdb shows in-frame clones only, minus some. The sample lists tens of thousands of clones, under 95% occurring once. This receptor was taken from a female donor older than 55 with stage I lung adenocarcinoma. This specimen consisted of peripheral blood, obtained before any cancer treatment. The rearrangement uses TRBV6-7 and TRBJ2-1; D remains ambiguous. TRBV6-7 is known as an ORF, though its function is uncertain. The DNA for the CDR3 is TGTGCCAGCACCGGGTACAATGAGCAGTTCTTC. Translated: CASTGYNEQFF.